This T cell receptor (beta chain) was identified in a study of T-cell memory formation after mild COVID-19. General study results and limits: Clones shrinking from day 15 to 85 showed even CD4/CD8 mixes; later expanders tilted CD4+. Clonal second-wave expansions that peaked on day 37 had unconfirmed SARS-CoV-2 specificity.

Constant-segment primers and 5'RACE yielded cDNA libraries for TCR alpha and TCR beta, each carrying sample barcodes and UMIs. TCRdb redid the calling of the 5' RACE reads with MiXCR, one entry per CDR3 protein. The data show 400,000 to 550,000 distinct CDR3 sequences, nearly 25% seen once. This clonotype was observed a few times. The target antigen is unknown. The specimen sequenced was PBMCs or a T cell subset sorted from them (not recorded which). The TCR was taken from an adult woman who had mild COVID-19 (a few samples of this study predate the infection). Cell type and time point are not known.

The CDR3 loop reads CASSTTGGSSKNIQYF. The DNA for the CDR3 is TGTGCCAGCAGCACCACAGGGGGCTCTTCCAAAAACATTCAGTACTTC. The chain joins TRBV12-3 or TRBV12-4 to TRBJ2-4; 9 bases are shared with TRBD1. This CDR3 has 16 amino acids. With 6 bases clipped from V and 2 bases from J, the junction kept 8 bases outside the gene matches.